Only a few counts were recorded for the clone carrying this TCR beta chain. Clones were read by immunoSEQ multiplex PCR, and TCRdb kept only the in-frame ones, dropping some. The sample carries 300,000 to 350,000 clones, 90% recorded once. The record originates from a study of Ad26.COV2.S vaccination and SARS-CoV-2 variants. The ends were cut back, 3 bases at V and 12 bases at J, with 8 bases in the middle. The CDR3 spans 11 residues. Germline V gives CDR1 SNHLY, CDR2 FYNNEI. The treatment here: over 15 received Ad26.COV2.S at low or high dose, single or two shots; about five received placebo; per-sample allocation not given. It was on day 63 after the first vaccine or placebo injection that samples were taken.

The source was peripheral blood, collected in a trial of Ad26.COV2.S vaccine versus placebo. The chain is built from TRBV2 and TRBJ1-4; D gene uncertain. This clonotype originated in a person aged 18-65 years who received the Ad26.COV2.S COVID-19 vaccine or a placebo. The CDR3 protein is CASSENYQLFF. DNA of the CDR3: TGTGCCAGCAGTGAGAATTACCAACTGTTTTTT. The whole variable domain, remainder taken from reference TRBV2 and TRBJ1-4, is EPEVTQTPSHQVTQMGQEVILRCVPISNHLYFYWYRQILGQKVEFLVSFYNNEISEKSEIFDDQFSVERPDGSNFTLKIRSTKLEDSAMYFCASSENYQLFFGSGTQLSVL.